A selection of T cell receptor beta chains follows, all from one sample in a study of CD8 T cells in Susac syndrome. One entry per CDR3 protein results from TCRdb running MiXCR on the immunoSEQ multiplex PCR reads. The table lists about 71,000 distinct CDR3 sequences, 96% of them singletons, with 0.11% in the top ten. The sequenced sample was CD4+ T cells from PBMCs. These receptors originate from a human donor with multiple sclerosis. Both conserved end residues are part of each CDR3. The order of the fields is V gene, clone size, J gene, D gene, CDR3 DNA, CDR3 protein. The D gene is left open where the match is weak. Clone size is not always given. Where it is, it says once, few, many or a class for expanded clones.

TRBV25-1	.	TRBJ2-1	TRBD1	TGTGCCAGCAGCCAAGGGGGCAGGGGGCTCGATGAGCAGTTCTTC	CASSQGGRGLDEQFF
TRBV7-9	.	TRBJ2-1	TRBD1	TGTGCCAGCAGCCTGACAGGGCTTTACAATGAGCAGTTCTTC	CASSLTGLYNEQFF
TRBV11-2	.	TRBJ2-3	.	TGTGCCAGCAGCCCCAGCGGTACGCAGTATTTT	CASSPSGTQYF
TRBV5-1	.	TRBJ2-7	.	TGCGCCAGCAGCTTGGCCTCCTTGACAGATTCCTACGAGCAGTACTTC	CASSLASLTDSYEQYF
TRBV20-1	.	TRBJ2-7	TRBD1	TGCAGTGCTAGCAGACCGGGACAGGGGGCCGAGCAGTACTTC	CSASRPGQGAEQYF
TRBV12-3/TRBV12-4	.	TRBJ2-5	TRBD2	TGTGCCAGCAGTCCCCCCCTAGCGGAGGGGAAAGAGACCCAGTACTTC	CASSPPLAEGKETQYF
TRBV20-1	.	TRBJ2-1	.	TGCAGTGCTAGTGGTTTAACGGAACTGGCCTACAATGAGCAGTTCTTC	CSASGLTELAYNEQFF
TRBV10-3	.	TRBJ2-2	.	TGTGCCATCAGTTCTCGGGCAGTGAACACCGGGGAGCTGTTTTTT	CAISSRAVNTGELFF
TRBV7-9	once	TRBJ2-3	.	TGTGCCAGCAGCTTGGAGCGGAGGGATACGCAGTATTTT	CASSLERRDTQYF
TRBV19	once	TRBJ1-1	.	TGTGCCAGTAGTATAGACTCAGGATGGTACACCGTGAACACTGAAGCTTTCTTT	CASSIDSGWYTVNTEAFF
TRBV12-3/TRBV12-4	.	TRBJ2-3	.	TGTGCCAGCAGTTTAGCGTTGACGGGACATACGCAGTATTTT	CASSLALTGHTQYF
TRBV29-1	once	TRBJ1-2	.	TGCAGCGTTGACGGCAGGGGCTATGGCTACACCTTC	CSVDGRGYGYTF
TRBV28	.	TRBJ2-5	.	TGTGCCAGCAGTAAACGGGGCCCAGAGACCCAGTACTTC	CASSKRGPETQYF
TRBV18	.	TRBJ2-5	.	TGTGCCAGCTCACCAACCCTCCGGGAGACCCAGTACTTC	CASSPTLRETQYF
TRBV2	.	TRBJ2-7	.	TGTGCCAGCAGTGATGTTAGGGAAACTGACGAGCAGTACTTC	CASSDVRETDEQYF
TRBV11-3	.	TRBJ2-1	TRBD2	TGTGCCAGCAGCCCCCGGACTAGCGGGGGTCGTAAGTTCTTC	CASSPRTSGGRKFF
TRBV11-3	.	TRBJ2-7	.	TGTGCCAGCAGCTTAGATCTCTACGAGCAGTACTTC	CASSLDLYEQYF
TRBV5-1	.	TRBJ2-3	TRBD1	TGCGCCAGCAGCTTGGAGGACAGGGGCACAGATACGCAGTATTTT	CASSLEDRGTDTQYF
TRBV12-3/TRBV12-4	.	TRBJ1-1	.	TGTGCCACCGACATTATCGTGAACACTGAAGCTTTCTTT	CATDIIVNTEAFF
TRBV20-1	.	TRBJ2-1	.	TGCAGTGCTGGGACGGCCTTGGAGAAGGAGCAGTTCTTC	CSAGTALEKEQFF
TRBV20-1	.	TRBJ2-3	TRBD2	TGCAGTGCCACTACACCCTGGGTAGCGGGCAGCACAGATACGCAGTATTTT	CSATTPWVAGSTDTQYF
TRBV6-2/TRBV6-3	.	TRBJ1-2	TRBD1	TGTGCCAGCAGTTACTCCGGACAGGGCGGTGGCTACACCTTC	CASSYSGQGGGYTF
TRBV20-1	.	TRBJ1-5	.	TGCAGTGCGCGGCAGGGGTGGGATCAGCCCCAGCATTTT	CSARQGWDQPQHF
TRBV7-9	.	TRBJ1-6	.	TGTGCCAGCAGCTTGCCAGGGGCCCCAACTTATAATTCACCCCTCCACTTT	CASSLPGAPTYNSPLHF
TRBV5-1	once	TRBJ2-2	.	TGCGCCAGCAGCTTGAGTGGGGGCACCGGGGAGCTGTTTTTT	CASSLSGGTGELFF
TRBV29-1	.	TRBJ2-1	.	TGCAGCGTCTCCGCAACGGGGGGCCCCTACAATGAGCAGTTCTTC	CSVSATGGPYNEQFF
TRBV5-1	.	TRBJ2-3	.	TGCGCCAGCAGCTTAAGGGCGGGGGCGCACACAGATACGCAGTATTTT	CASSLRAGAHTDTQYF
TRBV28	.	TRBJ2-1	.	TGTGCCAGCAACCCTAGGAACAATGAGCAGTTCTTC	CASNPRNNEQFF
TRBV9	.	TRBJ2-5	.	TGTGCCAGCAGCGTAGATCCGGGTCATTGGGAGACCCAGTACTTC	CASSVDPGHWETQYF
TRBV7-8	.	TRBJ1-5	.	TGTGCCAGCAGCTATCAGGGTAGGGATCAGCCCCAGCATTTT	CASSYQGRDQPQHF
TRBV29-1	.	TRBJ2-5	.	TGCAGCGTTGGACTAGGGGAAGAGACCCAGTACTTC	CSVGLGEETQYF
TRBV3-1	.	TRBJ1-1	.	TGTGCCAGCAGCCAAAGGACAGTGAACACTGAAGCTTTCTTT	CASSQRTVNTEAFF
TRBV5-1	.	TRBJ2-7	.	TGCGCCAGCAATCCTGGGACGATTGACGAGCAGTACTTC	CASNPGTIDEQYF
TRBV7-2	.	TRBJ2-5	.	TGTGCCAGCAGCCGCGACAGGCTTGAGACCCAGTACTTC	CASSRDRLETQYF
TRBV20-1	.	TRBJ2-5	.	TGCAGTGCTAGCGAGAGTGGAACAGAGACCCAGTACTTC	CSASESGTETQYF
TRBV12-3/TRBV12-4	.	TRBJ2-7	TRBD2	TGTGCCAGCCAGTTGGGACTAGCGGGGGGTGAGCAGTACTTC	CASQLGLAGGEQYF
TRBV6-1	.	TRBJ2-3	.	TGTGCCAGCAGTGGGACCCGGGGCTGGGATACGCAGTATTTT	CASSGTRGWDTQYF
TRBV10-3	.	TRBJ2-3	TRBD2	TGTGCCATCAGTGGCCAAAGTAGCGGGGGAGCGGATACGCAGTATTTT	CAISGQSSGGADTQYF
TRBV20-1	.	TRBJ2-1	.	TGCAGTGCTCGGGGTAGTGACGGTCAGTTCTTC	CSARGSDGQFF
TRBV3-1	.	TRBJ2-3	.	TGTGCCAGCAGCCAAGAATTACCCCGGGTCTTCACAGATACGCAGTATTTT	CASSQELPRVFTDTQYF
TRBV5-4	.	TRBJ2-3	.	TGTGCCAGCAGCTCTGGGGGTACGCAGTATTTT	CASSSGGTQYF
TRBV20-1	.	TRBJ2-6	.	TGCAGTGCTAGATATCTCTCTGGGGCCAACGTCCTGACTTTC	CSARYLSGANVLTF